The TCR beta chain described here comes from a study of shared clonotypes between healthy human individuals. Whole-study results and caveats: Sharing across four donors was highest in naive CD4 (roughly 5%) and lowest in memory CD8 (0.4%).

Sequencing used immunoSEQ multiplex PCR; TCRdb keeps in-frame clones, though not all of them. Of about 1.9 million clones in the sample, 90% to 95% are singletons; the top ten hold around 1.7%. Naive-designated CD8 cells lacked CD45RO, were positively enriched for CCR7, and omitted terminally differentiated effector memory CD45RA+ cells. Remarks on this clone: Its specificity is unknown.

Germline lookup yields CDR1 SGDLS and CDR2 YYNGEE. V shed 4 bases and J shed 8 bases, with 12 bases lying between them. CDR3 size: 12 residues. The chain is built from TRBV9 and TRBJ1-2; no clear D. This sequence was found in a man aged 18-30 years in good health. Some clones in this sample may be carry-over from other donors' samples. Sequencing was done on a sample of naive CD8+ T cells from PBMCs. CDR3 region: CASSLAPGGYTF. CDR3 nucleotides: TGTGCCAGCAGCCTCGCACCGGGGGGCTACACCTTC. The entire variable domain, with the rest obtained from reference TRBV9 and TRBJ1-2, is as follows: DSGVTQTPKHLITATGQRVTLRCSPRSGDLSVYWYQQSLDQGLQFLIQYYNGEERAKGNILERFSAQQFPDLHSELNLSSLELGDSALYFCASSLAPGGYTFGSGTRLTVV.